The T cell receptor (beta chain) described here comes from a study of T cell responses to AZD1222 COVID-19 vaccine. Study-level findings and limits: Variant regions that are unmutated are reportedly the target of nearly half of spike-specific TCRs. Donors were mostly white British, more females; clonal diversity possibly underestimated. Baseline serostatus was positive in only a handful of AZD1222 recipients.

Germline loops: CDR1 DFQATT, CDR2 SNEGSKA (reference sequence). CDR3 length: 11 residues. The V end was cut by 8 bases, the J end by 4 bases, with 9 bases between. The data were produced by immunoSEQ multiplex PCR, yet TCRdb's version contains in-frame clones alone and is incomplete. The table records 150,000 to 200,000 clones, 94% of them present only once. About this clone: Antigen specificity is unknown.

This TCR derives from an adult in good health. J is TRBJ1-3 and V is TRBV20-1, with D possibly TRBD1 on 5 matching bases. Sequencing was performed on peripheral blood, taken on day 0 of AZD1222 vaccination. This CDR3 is CSLPGGNTIYF. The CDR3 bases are TGCAGTCTCCCAGGGGGAAACACCATATATTTT.